The next 10 T cell receptor beta chains were all read from a single sample in a study of T cell repertoires in cytomegalovirus infection. Via MiXCR, TCRdb re-called the reads, giving one row per CDR3 protein. The sample consists of about 890,000 distinct CDR3 sequences, less than 40% of them appearing once. These receptors have no identified antigens. Here the sequenced sample was cultured CD8+ T cells from PBMCs, taken from culture after CMV antigen stimulation. The source of these receptors is a human donor in good health (CMV status not recorded). Some clones in this sample may be carry-over from other donors' samples.

In its sample, this clonotype was seen many times. V gene TRBV7-8 combines with J gene TRBJ2-7, with 11 bases aligning to TRBD2. Germline V CDR1 and CDR2: SGHVS, FQNEAQ. The CDR3 is 16 residues long. With V trimmed by 1 base and J by 2 bases, 4 bases remained unmatched. CDR3 in amino acids: CASSLVLAGGTYEQYF. As DNA, the CDR3 is TGTGCCAGCAGCTTAGTCCTAGCGGGGGGAACCTACGAGCAGTACTTC. The variable domain in full, with the rest retrieved from reference TRBV7-8 and TRBJ2-7, is GAGVSQSPRYKVAKRGQDVALRCDPISGHVSLFWYQQALGQGPEFLTYFQNEAQLDKSGLPSDRFFAERPEGSVSTLKIQRTQQEDSAVYLCASSLVLAGGTYEQYFGPGTRLTVT.

The chain joins TRBV12-3 or TRBV12-4 to TRBJ1-6, with unresolved D. V was cut by 5 bases and J by 3 bases, with 14 bases left in between. There are 16 residues in the CDR3. The CDR3 sequence is CASSRSVFLYNSPLHF. CDR3 coding DNA: TGTGCCAGCAGTCGATCGGTGTTTCTCTATAATTCACCCCTCCACTTT.

The chain carries TRBV2 and TRBJ2-1, with 7 bases matching TRBD1. Germline assignment: CDR1 SNHLY and CDR2 FYNNEI. The V and J ends lost 6 bases and 2 bases, in that order; junction bases with no gene match: 7. CDR3 length: 15 residues. In DNA, the CDR3 is TGTGCCAGCAGAGACTCGCAGGGGGCCTACAATGAGCAGTTCTTC. This codes for CASRDSQGAYNEQFF.

The sample holds a few counts of this clonotype. This chain uses TRBV11-2 with TRBJ2-5; the match to TRBD2 covers 8 bases. The CDR3 is 15 residues long. J was trimmed by 4 bases and V by 3 bases; bases with no gene match: 7. Per germline, CDR1 SGHAT and CDR2 FQNNGV. This CDR3 is CASSLELADGETQYF. The CDR3 nucleotides are TGTGCCAGCAGCTTGGAACTAGCGGATGGAGAGACCCAGTACTTC. The full variable domain, rest sourced from reference TRBV11-2 and TRBJ2-5, is EAGVAQSPRYKIIEKRQSVAFWCNPISGHATLYWYQQILGQGPKLLIQFQNNGVVDDSQLPKDRFSAERLKGVDSTLKIQPAKLEDSAVYLCASSLELADGETQYFGPGTRLLVL.

There are a few counts of this clonotype. The rearrangement joins TRBV27 to TRBJ1-2; maybe TRBD1 (5 bases). This CDR3 has 15 amino acids. V was pared by 4 bases and J by 2 bases, with 14 bases between. Germline CDR1 MNHEY, CDR2 SMNVEV (reference sequence). In DNA, the CDR3 is TGTGCCAGCAGTTCACTTCTAGGGGACAACTATGGCTACACCTTC. Its protein product is CASSSLLGDNYGYTF.

The chain links TRBV7-9 to TRBJ2-3; TRBD2 matches 7 bases. Trimming cost V 1 base and J 6 bases; bases outside gene matches: 7. In germline, CDR1 is SEHNR, CDR2 FQNEAQ (reference sequence). This CDR3 is 15 amino acids long. CDR3 in DNA: TGTGCCAGCAGCTTAGGGCTAGCGGACGCCGATACGCAGTATTTT. Translating gives CASSLGLADADTQYF.

The rearrangement uses TRBV6-1 and TRBJ2-4; 7 nucleotides align to TRBD1. V dropped 3 bases and J dropped 4; count of bases not matched to a gene: 9. Germline-derived CDR1 and CDR2 are MNHNS and SASEGT. CDR3 length: 16 amino acids. CDR3 in amino acids: CASSEAPGQTKNIQYF. The CDR3, as DNA: TGTGCCAGCAGTGAGGCACCGGGACAGACAAAAAACATTCAGTACTTC.

This clonotype was observed at least ten times. This chain joins TRBV12-3 or TRBV12-4 and TRBJ1-6, with D hard to call. Trimming cost V 3 bases and J 11 bases, with 14 bases left between them. The CDR3 sequence is 14 residues long. The CDR3 region is CASSLTQVATPLHF. As DNA, the CDR3 is TGTGCCAGCAGTTTGACCCAAGTCGCTACACCCCTCCACTTT.

The chain has TRBV14 and TRBJ2-3, with TRBD1 as a possible D gene (6 bases). There are 16 residues in the CDR3. The germline CDR1 and CDR2 sequences are SGHDN and FVKESK. V was clipped by 2 bases and J by 0 bases, with 12 bases between them. CDR3 bases: TGTGCCAGCAGCCAACTTGGGACAATGAGCACAGATACGCAGTATTTT. It translates to CASSQLGTMSTDTQYF.

The CDR3 nucleotides read TGTGCCAGCAGCCGACAGCTCCCGGGAGGCTATGGCTACACCTTC. Its protein product is CASSRQLPGGYGYTF. The V and J genes are TRBV7-9 and TRBJ1-2, with D perhaps matching TRBD1 (5 bases). Per the germline V gene, CDR1 is SEHNR and CDR2 is FQNEAQ (reference sequence). The germline V and J ends were trimmed by 5 bases and 4 bases, with 17 bases remaining between them. The CDR3 runs 15 residues.